This TCR beta chain was recorded in a study of cytomegalovirus exposure and HLA in healthy donors. Germline CDR1 and CDR2: MDHEN and SYDVKM. J lost 2 bases, V lost 2 bases, and 16 bases had no gene match. This CDR3 has 19 residues. Note on this clone: Its antigen is unidentified.

The donors were part of the validation cohort of roughly 130 subjects. That cohort was separate from the first cohort, which comprised fewer than 800 subjects. Study-wide points: The investigators catalogued some 150 TCR beta chains as cytomegalovirus-associated. It was reportedly the case that the classifier diagnosed cytomegalovirus status with high specificity and sensitivity.

Profiling relied on immunoSEQ multiplex PCR, and the TCRdb table lists in-frame clones only, not all of them. Here the sample spans approximately 260,000 clones, 86% being singletons. What was sequenced was PBMCs. The TCR comes from a woman aged 18 to 35 in good health and CMV-seronegative. The chain employs TRBV28 and TRBJ2-3, with TRBD2 matching over 7 bases. The CDR3 is CASSLTLGMGGSDTDTQYF. The CDR3 nucleotides are TGTGCCAGCAGTTTAACGCTAGGGATGGGCGGGAGCGACACAGATACGCAGTATTTT.